This T cell receptor (beta chain) comes out of a study of immune evolution from preneoplasia to lung adenocarcinoma (dated by TCRdb to the early 2020s). Background for the entire study: HLA loss of heterozygosity was seen in roughly 6.6%, 14% and 36% of AIS, MIA and ADC lesions, and in no AAH lesions. Immune contexture across lung adenocarcinoma precursors and invasive adenocarcinoma was profiled using immune gene expression, TCR sequencing and multiplex immunofluorescence. Resected precursor lesions (AAH, AIS, MIA) and invasive adenocarcinomas were compared against paired morphologically normal lung tissue. The sample size was set by how many specimens were available, not by a prior power calculation. The immune data were integrated with whole exome sequencing and methylation data from the same cohort of nodules. A total of roughly 51 patients with pulmonary nodules who underwent surgical resection were included in the overall cohort. The TCR sequencing data were obtained from some 50 patients. According to the study, around 99 samples were used for TCR sequencing. POLYSOLVER was used to infer Class I HLA alleles from exome data, while LOHHLA was used to detect allele-specific HLA loss. Points the paper makes about the study in general: All patients were from Japan and China, so applicability to Western populations was uncertain. Clonality was highest in normal lung, while later-stage lesions appeared to show lower clonality but higher T cell density and diversity. Top T cell clone frequencies were highest in normal lung and appeared to decrease progressively from AAH through AIS, MIA and invasive adenocarcinoma. KRAS-mutant nodules showed the highest T cell clonality compared with EGFR-mutant or double wild-type lesions. Findings were based on association rather than direct causation; larger cohorts with long-term follow-up and longitudinal biopsies were deemed needed.

Points on this clone: It has no known antigen specificity. Within one base of it there is no much larger clone, and no base qualities were kept.

TCR beta CDR3 regions were sequenced from DNA using the immunoSEQ hsTCRbeta Kit. For the original study's pipeline: TCR sequencing data were analysed with the ImmunoSEQ Analyzer. T cell clonality was defined as 1 minus Pielou's evenness computed on productive rearrangements. To measure T cell diversity, the inverse Simpson index was applied to productive templates. T cell density was defined as TCR beta template counts normalized to usable DNA, with usable DNA estimated by amplification and sequencing of housekeeping genes. Two-sided Kruskal-Wallis tests were used to compare TCR metrics between histologic stages. TCRdb's version of the immuneACCESS table is confined to in-frame rearrangements and falls short of the full clone set. An unresolved V gene accounts for under half of the shortfall where checked; the remainder is of unknown origin. V and J calls and clone size are as listed in that table; D and trimming were resolved from the DNA. In this sample the table shows approximately 9,000 clones, 82% of which occur a single time. The ten largest clones capture 2.5% to 3% of the sample.

Between the mid-2010s and the late 2010s, the patients underwent resection in either Japan or China. Two lung cancer pathologists independently reviewed H&E slides to confirm the histologic diagnosis of every case. Macro-dissection after pathologic assessment enriched premalignant or tumor cells for nucleic acid extraction. DNA was isolated from FFPE tissue using the AllPrep DNA/RNA FFPE Kit. Including cysteine and phenylalanine, the CDR3 has 14 amino acids. The read is trimmed to its CDR3 DNA, 42 bases read in frame from base 1. Reading the germline V gene gives CDR1 MNHNS and CDR2 SASEGT. Deletion took 8 bases off V and 3 bases off J, with a span of 17 bases between the germline ends.

The source material was FFPE minimally invasive lung adenocarcinoma tissue. The cell subset or site tag for this specimen amounts to: micro-invasive lung adenocarcinoma (MIA). This TCR derives from a person between 65 and 79 years old with lung adenocarcinoma. Recombination joined TRBV6-1 with TRBJ2-7; the best D guess is TRBD2, with 6 bases matching. The nucleotides are TGTGCCAGCGGTGGGACTCCCCCCGACTACGAGCAGTACTTC. This codes for CASGGTPPDYEQYF.